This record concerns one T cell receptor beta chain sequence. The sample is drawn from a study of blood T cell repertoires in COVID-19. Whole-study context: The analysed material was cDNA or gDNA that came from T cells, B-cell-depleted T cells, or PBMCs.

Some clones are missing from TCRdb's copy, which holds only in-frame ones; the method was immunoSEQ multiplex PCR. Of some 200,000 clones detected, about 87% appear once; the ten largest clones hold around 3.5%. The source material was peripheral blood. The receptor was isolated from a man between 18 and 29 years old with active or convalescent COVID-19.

The CDR3 loop is CASSQQGLAYNSPLHF. The CDR3 DNA sequence: TGTGCCAGCAGCCAGCAGGGGTTGGCCTATAATTCACCCCTCCACTTT. The chain couples TRBV3-1 (or the pseudogene TRBV3-2) to TRBJ1-6, with a tentative D call TRBD1 (6 bases). Germline V gene lookup returns CDR1 LGHDT and CDR2 YNNKEL (reference sequence). The length of the CDR3 is 16 residues. Between the trimmed V and J ends, which lost 3 bases and 2 bases, there was a span of 11 bases.